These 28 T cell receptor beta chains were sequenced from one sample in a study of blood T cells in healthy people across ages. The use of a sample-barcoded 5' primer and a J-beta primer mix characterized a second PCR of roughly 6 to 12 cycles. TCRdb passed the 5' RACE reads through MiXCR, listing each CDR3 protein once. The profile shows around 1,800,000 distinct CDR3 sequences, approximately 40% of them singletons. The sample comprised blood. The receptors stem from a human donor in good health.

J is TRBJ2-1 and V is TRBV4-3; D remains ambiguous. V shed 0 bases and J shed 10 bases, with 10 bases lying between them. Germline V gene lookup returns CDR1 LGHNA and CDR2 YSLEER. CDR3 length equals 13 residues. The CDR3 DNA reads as TGCGCCAGCAGCCAAGAGAAGATGAGCGAGCAGTTCTTC. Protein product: CASSQEKMSEQFF.

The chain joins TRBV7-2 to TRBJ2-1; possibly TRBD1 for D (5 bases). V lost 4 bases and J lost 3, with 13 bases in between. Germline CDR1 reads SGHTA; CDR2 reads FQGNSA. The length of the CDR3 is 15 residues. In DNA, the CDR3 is TGTGCCAGCAGCTCCCCAGGGCTTAACTACAATGAGCAGTTCTTC. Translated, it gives CASSSPGLNYNEQFF.

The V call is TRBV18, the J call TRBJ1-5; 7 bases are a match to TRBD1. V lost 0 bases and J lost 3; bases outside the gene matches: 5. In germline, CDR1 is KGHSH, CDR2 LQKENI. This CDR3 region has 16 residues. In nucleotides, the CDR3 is TGTGCCAGCTCACCACCCGGACAGGAGGCCAATCAGCCCCAGCATTTT. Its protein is CASSPPGQEANQPQHF. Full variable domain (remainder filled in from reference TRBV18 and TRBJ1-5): NAGVMQNPRHLVRRRGQEARLRCSPMKGHSHVYWYRQLPEEGLKFMVYLQKENIIDESGMPKERFSAEFPKEGPSILRIQQVVRGDSAAYFCASSPPGQEANQPQHFGDGTRLSIL.

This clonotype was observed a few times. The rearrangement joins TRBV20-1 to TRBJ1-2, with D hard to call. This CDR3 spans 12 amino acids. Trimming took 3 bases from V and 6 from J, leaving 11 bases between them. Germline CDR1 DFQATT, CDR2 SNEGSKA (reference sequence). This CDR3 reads CSARTGRHGYTF. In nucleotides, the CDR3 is TGCAGTGCTAGGACGGGCCGCCATGGCTACACCTTC.

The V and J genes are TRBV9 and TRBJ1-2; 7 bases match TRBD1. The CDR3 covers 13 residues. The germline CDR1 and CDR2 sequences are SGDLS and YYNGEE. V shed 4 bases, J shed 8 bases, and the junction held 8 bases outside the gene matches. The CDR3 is CASSTTTGLGYTF. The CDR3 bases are TGTGCCAGCAGCACGACGACAGGGCTCGGCTACACCTTC.

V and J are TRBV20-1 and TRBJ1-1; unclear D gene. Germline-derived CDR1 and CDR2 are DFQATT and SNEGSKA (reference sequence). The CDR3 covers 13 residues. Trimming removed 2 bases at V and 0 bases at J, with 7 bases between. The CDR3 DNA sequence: TGCAGTGCTAGAATGGATTTGAACACTGAAGCTTTCTTT. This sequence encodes CSARMDLNTEAFF.

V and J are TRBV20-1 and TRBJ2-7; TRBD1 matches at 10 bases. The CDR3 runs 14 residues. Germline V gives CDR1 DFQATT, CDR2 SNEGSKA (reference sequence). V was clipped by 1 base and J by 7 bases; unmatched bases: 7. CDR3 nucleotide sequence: TGCAGTGCTAGAGTTCTTCGGACAGGGGGTGAGCAGTACTTC. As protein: CSARVLRTGGEQYF.

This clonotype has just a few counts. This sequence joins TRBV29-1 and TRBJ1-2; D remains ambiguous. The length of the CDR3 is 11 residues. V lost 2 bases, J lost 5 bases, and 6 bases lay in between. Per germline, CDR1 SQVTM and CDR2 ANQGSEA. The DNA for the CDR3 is TGCAGCGTTGAACAGGAGTATGGCTACACCTTC. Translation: CSVEQEYGYTF.

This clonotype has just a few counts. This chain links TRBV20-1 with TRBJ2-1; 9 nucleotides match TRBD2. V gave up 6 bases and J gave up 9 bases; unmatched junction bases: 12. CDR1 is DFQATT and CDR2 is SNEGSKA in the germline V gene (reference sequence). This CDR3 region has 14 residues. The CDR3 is CSARGRGGLGEQFF. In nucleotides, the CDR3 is TGCAGTGCGAGGGGGCGGGGGGGCCTGGGTGAGCAGTTCTTC.

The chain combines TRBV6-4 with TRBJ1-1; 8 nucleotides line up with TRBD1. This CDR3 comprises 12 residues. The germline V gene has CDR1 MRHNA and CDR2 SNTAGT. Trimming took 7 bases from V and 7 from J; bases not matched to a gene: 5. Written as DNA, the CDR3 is TGTGCCAGCAATCAGGGGGCGATTGAAGCTTTCTTT. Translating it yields CASNQGAIEAFF.

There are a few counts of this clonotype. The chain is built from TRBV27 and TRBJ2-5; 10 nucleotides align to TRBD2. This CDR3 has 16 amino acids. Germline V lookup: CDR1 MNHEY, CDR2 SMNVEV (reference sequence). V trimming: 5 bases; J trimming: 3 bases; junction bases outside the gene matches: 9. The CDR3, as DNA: TGTGCCAGCAGTCCTCTAGCAGCGGGGGGGAAAGAGACCCAGTACTTC. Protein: CASSPLAAGGKETQYF.

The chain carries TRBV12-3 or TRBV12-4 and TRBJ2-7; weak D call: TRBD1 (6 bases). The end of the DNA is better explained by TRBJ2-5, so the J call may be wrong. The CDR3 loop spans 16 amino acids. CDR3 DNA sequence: TGTGCCAGCAGTTTCCGGAATTACAGGGAACAAGAGACCCAGTACTTC. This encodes CASSFRNYREQETQYF.

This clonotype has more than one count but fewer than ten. CDR3: CASSVEGGGYNEQFF. The CDR3 DNA reads as TGTGCCAGCAGCGTAGAGGGCGGGGGCTACAATGAGCAGTTCTTC. This chain connects TRBV9 to TRBJ2-1, with 7 nucleotides matching TRBD2. The junction had 3 bases not matched to a gene; V was cut back by 0 bases and J by 3 bases. Per the germline V gene, CDR1 is SGDLS and CDR2 is YYNGEE. The CDR3 contains 15 residues.

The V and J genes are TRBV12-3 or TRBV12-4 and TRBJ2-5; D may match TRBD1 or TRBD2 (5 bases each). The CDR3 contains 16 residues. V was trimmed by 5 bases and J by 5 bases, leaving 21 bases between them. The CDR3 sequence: CASSPTRGEPAETQYF. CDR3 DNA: TGTGCCAGCAGTCCGACCAGAGGGGAACCAGCGGAGACCCAGTACTTC.

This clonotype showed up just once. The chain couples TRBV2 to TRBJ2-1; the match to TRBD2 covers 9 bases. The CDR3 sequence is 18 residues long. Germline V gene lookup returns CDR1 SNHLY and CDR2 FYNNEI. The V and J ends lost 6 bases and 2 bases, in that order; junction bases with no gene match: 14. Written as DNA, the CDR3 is TGTGCCAGCAGCACACCAGAAGGGGGCGGGGGGGCCTACAATGAGCAGTTCTTC. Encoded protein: CASSTPEGGGGAYNEQFF.

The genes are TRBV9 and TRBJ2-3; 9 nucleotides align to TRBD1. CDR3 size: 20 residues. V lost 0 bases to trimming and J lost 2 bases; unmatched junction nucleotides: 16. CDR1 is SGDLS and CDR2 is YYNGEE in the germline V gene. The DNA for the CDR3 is TGTGCCAGCAGCGTAGGACCCGGGACAGGGTTATTAAGAACCACAGATACGCAGTATTTT. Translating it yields CASSVGPGTGLLRTTDTQYF.

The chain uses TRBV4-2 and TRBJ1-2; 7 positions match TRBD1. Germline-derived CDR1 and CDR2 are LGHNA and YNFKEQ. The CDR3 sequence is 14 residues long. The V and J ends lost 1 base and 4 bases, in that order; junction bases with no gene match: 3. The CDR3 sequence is CASSQVGQVYGYTF. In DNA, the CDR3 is TGTGCCAGCAGCCAAGTCGGACAGGTCTATGGCTACACCTTC.

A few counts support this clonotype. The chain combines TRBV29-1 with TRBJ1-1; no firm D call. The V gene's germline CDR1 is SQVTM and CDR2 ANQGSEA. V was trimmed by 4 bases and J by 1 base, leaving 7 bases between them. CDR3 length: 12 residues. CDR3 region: CSVGRPNTEAFF. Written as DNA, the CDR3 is TGCAGCGTTGGCCGGCCGAACACTGAAGCTTTCTTT.

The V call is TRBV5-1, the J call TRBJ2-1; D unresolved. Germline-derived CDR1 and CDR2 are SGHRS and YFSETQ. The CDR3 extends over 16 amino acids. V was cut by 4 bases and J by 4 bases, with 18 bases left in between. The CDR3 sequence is CASSITPSLGYNEQFF. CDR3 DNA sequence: TGCGCCAGCAGCATTACGCCCTCTTTGGGTTACAATGAGCAGTTCTTC.

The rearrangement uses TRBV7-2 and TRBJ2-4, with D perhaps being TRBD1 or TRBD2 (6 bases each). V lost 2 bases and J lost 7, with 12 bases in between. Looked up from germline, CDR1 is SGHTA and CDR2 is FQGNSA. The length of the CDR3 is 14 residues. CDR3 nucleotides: TGTGCCAGCAGCTTATCTTGGGGGGCGAACATTCAGTACTTC. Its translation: CASSLSWGANIQYF. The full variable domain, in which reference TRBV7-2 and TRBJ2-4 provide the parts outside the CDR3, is GAGVSQSPSNKVTEKGKDVELRCDPISGHTALYWYRQSLGQGLEFLIYFQGNSAPDKSGLPSDRFSAERTGGSVSTLTIQRTQQEDSAVYLCASSLSWGANIQYFGAGTRLSVL.

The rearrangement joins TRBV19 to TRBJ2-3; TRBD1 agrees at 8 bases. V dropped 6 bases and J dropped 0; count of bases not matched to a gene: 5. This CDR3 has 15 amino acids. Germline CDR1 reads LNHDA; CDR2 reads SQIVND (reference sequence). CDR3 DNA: TGTGCCAGTAGCGTCACAGGGGGTAGCACAGATACGCAGTATTTT. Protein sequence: CASSVTGGSTDTQYF.

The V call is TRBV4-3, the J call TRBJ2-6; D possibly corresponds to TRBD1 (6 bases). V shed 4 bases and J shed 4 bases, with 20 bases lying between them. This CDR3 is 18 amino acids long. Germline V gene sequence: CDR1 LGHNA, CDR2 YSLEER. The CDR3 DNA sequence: TGCGCCAGCAGCCCCTTCGACAGGCCCAAGGGAGGGGCCAACGTCCTGACTTTC. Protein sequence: CASSPFDRPKGGANVLTF.

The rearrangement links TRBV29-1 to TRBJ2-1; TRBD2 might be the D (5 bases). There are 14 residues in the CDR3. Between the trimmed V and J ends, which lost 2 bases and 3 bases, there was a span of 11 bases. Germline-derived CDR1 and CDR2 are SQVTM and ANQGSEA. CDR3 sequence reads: CSVEIGDYYNEQFF. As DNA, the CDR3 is TGCAGCGTTGAAATTGGTGACTACTACAATGAGCAGTTCTTC.

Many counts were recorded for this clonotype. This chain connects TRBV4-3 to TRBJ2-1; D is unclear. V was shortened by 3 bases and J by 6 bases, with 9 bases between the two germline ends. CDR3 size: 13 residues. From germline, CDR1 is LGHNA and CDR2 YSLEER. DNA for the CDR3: TGCGCCAGCAGCCACCAAGAAGGCAATGAGCAGTTCTTC. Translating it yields CASSHQEGNEQFF.

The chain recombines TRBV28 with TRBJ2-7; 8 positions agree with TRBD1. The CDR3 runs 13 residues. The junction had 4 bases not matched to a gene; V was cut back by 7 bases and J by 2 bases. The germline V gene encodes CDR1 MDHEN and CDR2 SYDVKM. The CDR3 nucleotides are TGTGCCAGCAAGAAGGGACAGGCCTACGAGCAGTACTTC. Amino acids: CASKKGQAYEQYF.

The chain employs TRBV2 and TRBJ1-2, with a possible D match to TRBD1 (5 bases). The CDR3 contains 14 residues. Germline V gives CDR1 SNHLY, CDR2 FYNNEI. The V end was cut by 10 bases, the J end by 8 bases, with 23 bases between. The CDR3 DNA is TGTGCCACCATCGCAAAATCCAGGGAGGTCGGCTACACCTTC. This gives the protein CATIAKSREVGYTF. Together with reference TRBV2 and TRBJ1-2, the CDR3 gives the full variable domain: EPEVTQTPSHQVTQMGQEVILRCVPISNHLYFYWYRQILGQKVEFLVSFYNNEISEKSEIFDDQFSVERPDGSNFTLKIRSTKLEDSAMYFCATIAKSREVGYTFGSGTRLTVV.

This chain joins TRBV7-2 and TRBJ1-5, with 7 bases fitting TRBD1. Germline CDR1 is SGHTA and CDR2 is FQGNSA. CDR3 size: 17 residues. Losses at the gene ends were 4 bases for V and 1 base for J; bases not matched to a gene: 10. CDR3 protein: CASSSRTGLRSNQPQHF. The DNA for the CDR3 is TGTGCCAGCAGCTCCCGGACAGGCTTAAGGAGCAATCAGCCCCAGCATTTT.

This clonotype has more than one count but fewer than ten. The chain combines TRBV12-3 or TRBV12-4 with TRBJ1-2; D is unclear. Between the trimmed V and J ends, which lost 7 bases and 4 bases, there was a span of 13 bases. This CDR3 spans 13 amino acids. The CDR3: CASTFQQTYGYTF. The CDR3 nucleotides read TGTGCCAGCACCTTTCAACAGACCTATGGCTACACCTTC.